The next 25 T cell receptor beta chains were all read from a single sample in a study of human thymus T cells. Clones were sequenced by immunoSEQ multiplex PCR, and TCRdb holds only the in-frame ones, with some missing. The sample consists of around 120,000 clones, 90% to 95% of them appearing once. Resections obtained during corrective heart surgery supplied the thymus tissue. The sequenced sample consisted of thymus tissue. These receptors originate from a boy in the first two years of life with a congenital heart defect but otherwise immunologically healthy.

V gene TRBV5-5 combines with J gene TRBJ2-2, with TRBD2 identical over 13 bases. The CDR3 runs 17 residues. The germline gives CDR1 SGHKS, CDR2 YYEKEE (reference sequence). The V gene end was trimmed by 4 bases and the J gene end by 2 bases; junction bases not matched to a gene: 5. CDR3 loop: CASSGGLAGVNTGELFF. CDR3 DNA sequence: TGTGCCAGCAGCGGAGGACTAGCGGGGGTAAACACCGGGGAGCTGTTTTTT.

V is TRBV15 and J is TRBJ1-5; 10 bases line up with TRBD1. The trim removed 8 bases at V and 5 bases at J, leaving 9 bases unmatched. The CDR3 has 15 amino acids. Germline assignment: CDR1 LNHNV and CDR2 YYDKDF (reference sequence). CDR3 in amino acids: CATAGTGAGDQPQHF. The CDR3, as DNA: TGTGCCACCGCCGGGACAGGGGCGGGGGATCAGCCCCAGCATTTT. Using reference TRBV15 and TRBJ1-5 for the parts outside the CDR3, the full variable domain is DAMVIQNPRYQVTQFGKPVTLSCSQTLNHNVMYWYQQKSSQAPKLLFHYYDKDFNNEADTPDNFQSRRPNTSFCFLDIRSPGLGDTAMYLCATAGTGAGDQPQHFGDGTRLSIL.

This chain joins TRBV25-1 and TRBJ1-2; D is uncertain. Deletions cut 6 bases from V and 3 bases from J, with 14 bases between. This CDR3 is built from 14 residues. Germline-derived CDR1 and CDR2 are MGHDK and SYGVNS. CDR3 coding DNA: TGTGCCAGCAGGAACTCCGGGCCCTACTATGGCTACACCTTC. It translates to CASRNSGPYYGYTF.

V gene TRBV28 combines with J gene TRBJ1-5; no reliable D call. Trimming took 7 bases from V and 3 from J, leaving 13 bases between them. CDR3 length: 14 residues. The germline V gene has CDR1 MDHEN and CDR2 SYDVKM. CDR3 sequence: CASTPGQDNQPQHF. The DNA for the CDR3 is TGTGCCAGCACCCCTGGGCAGGACAATCAGCCCCAGCATTTT.

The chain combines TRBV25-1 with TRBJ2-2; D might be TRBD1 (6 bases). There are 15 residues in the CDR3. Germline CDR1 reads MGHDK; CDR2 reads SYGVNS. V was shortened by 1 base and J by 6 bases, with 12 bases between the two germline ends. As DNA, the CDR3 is TGTGCCAGCAGTGAATGGGGGCCGTTCCCCGGGGAGCTGTTTTTT. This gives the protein CASSEWGPFPGELFF.

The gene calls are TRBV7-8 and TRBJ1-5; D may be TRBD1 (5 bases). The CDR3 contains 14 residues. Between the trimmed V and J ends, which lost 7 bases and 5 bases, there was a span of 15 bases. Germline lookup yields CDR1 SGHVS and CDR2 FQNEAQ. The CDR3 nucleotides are TGTGCCAGCACGGTAGGGGTGGGGGATCAGCCCCAGCATTTT. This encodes CASTVGVGDQPQHF.

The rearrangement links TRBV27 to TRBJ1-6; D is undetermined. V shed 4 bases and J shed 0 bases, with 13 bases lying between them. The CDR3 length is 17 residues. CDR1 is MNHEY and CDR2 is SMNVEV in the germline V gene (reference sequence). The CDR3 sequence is CASSYRAFSSYNSPLHF. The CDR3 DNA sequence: TGTGCCAGCAGTTACCGGGCCTTTAGCTCCTATAATTCACCCCTCCACTTT.

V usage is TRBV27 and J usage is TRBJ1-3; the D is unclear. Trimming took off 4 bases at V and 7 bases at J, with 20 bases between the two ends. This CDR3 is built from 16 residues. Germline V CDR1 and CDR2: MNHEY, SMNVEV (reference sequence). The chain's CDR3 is CASSSSTGGLGNTIYF. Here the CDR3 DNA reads TGTGCCAGCAGTTCCTCAACCGGCGGCTTGGGTAACACCATATATTTT.

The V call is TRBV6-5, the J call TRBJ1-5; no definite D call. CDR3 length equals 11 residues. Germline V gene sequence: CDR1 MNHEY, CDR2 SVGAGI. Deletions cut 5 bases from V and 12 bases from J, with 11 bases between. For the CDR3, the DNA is TGTGCCAGCAGTGTGGGAGGGAGCCAGCATTTT. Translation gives CASSVGGSQHF.

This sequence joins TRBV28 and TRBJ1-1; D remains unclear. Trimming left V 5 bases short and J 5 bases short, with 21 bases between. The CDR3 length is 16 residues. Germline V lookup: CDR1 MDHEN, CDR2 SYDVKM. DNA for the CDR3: TGTGCCAGCAGTCCGCGCGTAGGGAAGGAAGGAACTGAAGCTTTCTTT. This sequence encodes CASSPRVGKEGTEAFF. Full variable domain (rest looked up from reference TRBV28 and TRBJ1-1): DVKVTQSSRYLVKRTGEKVFLECVQDMDHENMFWYRQDPGLGLRLIYFSYDVKMKEKGDIPEGYSVSREKKERFSLILESASTNQTSMYLCASSPRVGKEGTEAFFGQGTRLTVV.

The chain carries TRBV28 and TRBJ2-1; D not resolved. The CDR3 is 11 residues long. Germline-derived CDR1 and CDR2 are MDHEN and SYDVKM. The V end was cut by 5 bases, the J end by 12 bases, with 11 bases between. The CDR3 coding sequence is TGTGCCAGCAGTACGGCCCAGACGCAGTTCTTC. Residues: CASSTAQTQFF.

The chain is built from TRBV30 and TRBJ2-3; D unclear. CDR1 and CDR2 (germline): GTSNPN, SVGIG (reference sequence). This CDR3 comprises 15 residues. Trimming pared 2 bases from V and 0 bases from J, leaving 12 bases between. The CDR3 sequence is CAWSFTTSSTDTQYF. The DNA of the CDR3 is TGTGCCTGGAGTTTTACTACCTCTAGCACAGATACGCAGTATTTT.

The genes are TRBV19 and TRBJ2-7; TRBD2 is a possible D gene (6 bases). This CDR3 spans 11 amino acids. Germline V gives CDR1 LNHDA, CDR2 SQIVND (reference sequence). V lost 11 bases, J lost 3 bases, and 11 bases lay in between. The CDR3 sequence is CASDGGYEQYF. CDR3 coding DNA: TGTGCCTCGGACGGGGGCTACGAGCAGTACTTC.

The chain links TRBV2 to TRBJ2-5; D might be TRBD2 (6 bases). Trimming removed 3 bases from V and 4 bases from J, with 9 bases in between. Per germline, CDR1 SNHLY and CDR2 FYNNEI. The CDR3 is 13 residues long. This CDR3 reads CASSDWTIETQYF. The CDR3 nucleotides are TGTGCCAGCAGTGACTGGACTATAGAGACCCAGTACTTC.

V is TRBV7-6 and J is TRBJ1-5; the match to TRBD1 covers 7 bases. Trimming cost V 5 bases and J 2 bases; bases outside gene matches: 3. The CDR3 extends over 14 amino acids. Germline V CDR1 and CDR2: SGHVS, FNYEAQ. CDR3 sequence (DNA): TGTGCCAGCAGCCGGACAGGTTGCAATCAGCCCCAGCATTTT. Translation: CASSRTGCNQPQHF.

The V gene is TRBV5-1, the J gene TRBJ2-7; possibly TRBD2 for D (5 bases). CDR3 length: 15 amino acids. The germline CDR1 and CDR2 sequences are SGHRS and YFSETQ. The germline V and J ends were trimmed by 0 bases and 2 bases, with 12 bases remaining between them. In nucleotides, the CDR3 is TGCGCCAGCAGCTTGGCCCTAGCCTCTACCTACGAGCAGTACTTC. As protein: CASSLALASTYEQYF.

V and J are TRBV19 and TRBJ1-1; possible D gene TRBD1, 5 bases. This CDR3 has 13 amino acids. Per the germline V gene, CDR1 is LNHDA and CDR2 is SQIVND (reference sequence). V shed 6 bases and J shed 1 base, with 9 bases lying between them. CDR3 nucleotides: TGTGCCAGTAGACCGACAGCGAACACTGAAGCTTTCTTT. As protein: CASRPTANTEAFF.

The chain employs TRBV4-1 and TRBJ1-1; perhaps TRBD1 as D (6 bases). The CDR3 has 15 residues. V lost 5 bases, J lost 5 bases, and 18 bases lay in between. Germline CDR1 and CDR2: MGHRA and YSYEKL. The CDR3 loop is CASSKGGGLETEAFF. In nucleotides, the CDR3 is TGCGCCAGCAGCAAAGGGGGGGGCCTTGAGACTGAAGCTTTCTTT.

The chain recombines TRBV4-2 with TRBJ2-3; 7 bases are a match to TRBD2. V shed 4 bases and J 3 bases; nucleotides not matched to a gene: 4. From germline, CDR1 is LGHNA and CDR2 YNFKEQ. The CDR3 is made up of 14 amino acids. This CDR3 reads CASSLGGGTDTQYF. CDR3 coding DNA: TGTGCCAGCAGCCTCGGGGGAGGGACAGATACGCAGTATTTT.

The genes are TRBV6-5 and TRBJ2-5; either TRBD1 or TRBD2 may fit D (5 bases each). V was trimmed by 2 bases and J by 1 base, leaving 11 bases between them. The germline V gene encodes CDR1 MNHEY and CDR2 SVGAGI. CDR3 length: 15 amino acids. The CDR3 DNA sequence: TGTGCCAGCAGTTACCAGCCTGGGGGCCAAGAGACCCAGTACTTC. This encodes CASSYQPGGQETQYF.

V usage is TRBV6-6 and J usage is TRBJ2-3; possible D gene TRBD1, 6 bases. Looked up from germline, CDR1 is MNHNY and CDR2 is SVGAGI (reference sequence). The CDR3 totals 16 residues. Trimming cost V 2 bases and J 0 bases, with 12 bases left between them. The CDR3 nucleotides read TGTGCCAGCAGTTACGACGGGACATACAGCACAGATACGCAGTATTTT. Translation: CASSYDGTYSTDTQYF.

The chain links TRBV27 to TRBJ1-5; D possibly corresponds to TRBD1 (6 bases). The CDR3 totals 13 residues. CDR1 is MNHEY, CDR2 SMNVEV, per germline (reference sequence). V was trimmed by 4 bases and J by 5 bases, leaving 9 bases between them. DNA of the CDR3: TGTGCCAGCAGTTCCTCAGGGGATCAGCCCCAGCATTTT. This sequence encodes CASSSSGDQPQHF.

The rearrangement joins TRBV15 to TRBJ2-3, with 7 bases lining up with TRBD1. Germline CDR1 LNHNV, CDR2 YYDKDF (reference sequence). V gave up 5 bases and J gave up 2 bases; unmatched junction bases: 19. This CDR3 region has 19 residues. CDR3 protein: CATSGGHTRQGKHTDTQYF. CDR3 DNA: TGTGCCACCAGCGGGGGACACACTCGACAGGGCAAACACACAGATACGCAGTATTTT.

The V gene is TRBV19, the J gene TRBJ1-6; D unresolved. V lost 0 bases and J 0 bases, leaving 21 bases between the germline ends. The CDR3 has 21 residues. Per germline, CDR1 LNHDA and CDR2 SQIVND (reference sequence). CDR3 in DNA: TGTGCCAGTAGTATAGAGGTCAGACTCCATGCGCTCAGCTCCTATAATTCACCCCTCCACTTT. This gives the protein CASSIEVRLHALSSYNSPLHF.

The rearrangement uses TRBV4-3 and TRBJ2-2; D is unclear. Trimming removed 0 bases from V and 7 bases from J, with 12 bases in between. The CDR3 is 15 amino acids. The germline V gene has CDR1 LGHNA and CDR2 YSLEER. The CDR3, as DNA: TGCGCCAGCAGCCAAGATGAACCCAGTGGCGGGGAGCTGTTTTTT. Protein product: CASSQDEPSGGELFF.